The following is a T cell receptor beta chain sequence with its context. As yet, its antigen is unknown. V was pared by 0 bases and J by 7 bases, with 6 bases of the junction left unmatched. The CDR3 extends over 13 amino acids. From germline, CDR1 is GTSNPN and CDR2 SVGIG (reference sequence). This PCR relied on a set of 60 Vbeta primers and 13 Jbeta primers. In the study's own analysis: Among the unique TCR beta chains that a later analysis counted, 80 million to 100 million in all, 10 million to 13 million were shared. Sequenced by immunoSEQ multiplex PCR; TCRdb stores in-frame clones only, minus some. That table supplies the V and J calls and clone size; D and trimming were determined from the DNA. The data contain under 200,000 clones, roughly 83% of them singletons. This specimen belongs to a study of cytomegalovirus exposure and HLA in healthy donors. Study conclusions and caveats: Being productive about 87% or about 30% of the time was typical of most TCR beta V segments in an earlier analysis.

The donors comprised healthy bone marrow donors. Sequenced input: PBMCs. The sequence derives from a male donor in good health and CMV-seropositive. The chain uses TRBV30 and TRBJ2-7; 7 nucleotides agree with TRBD1. CDR3 in DNA: TGTGCCTGGAGTGTAATCGCGACAGGGGAGCAGTACTTC. Encoded protein: CAWSVIATGEQYF.